This TCR beta chain originates from a study of shared clonotypes between healthy human individuals. Cells designated naive CD8 were CD45RO-negative and were positively selected for CCR7, with terminally differentiated effector memory CD45RA+ cells excluded. Produced via immunoSEQ multiplex PCR; TCRdb's table is partial and in-frame only. The data contain about 2 million clones, about 95% of them singletons. Germline CDR1 and CDR2: MNHEY and SVGAGI. The CDR3 covers 15 residues. V dropped 2 bases and J dropped 7 bases, with 17 bases sitting between them. Remarks on this clone: Its target is unknown.

General observations from the study: It was observed that 5% to 6.5% of naive CD4 clonotypes were shared across a handful of donors.

This chain joins TRBV6-5 and TRBJ2-5; TRBD2 is a possible D gene (6 bases). Sequencing was performed on naive CD8+ T cells sorted from blood. This receptor was obtained from a man between 18 and 35 years old in good health. As DNA, the CDR3 is TGTGCCAGCAGTTACGCCGCGGGACGGCCGGGGACCCAGTACTTC. Its translation: CASSYAAGRPGTQYF.